This TCR beta chain was found in a study of T cell changes during pregnancy in multiple sclerosis. Generated by immunoSEQ multiplex PCR, the TCRdb table keeps only in-frame clones and is missing some. The table shows 40,000 to 60,000 clones, with around 94% occurring only once. V was trimmed by 1 base and J by 1 base, leaving 12 bases between them. CDR1 and CDR2 (germline): SNHLY, FYNNEI. The CDR3 length is 16 residues. This sample comprised CD4+ T cells from peripheral blood mononuclear cells, obtained in the third trimester of pregnancy. This receptor was obtained from a female donor with multiple sclerosis, enrolled in a pregnancy study. The rearrangement uses TRBV2 and TRBJ2-3; D unresolved. Here the CDR3 DNA reads TGTGCCAGCAGTGAAGAGGCAGGCTTGGGCACAGATACGCAGTATTTT. This encodes CASSEEAGLGTDTQYF.